Listed below are T cell receptor beta chains from one sample, sequenced in a study of identical twins. TCRdb called the 5' RACE reads again in MiXCR, with one record for every CDR3 protein. Of fewer than 250,000 distinct CDR3 sequences in the sample, around 8.1% are singletons; the top ten hold about 1.8%. These data were also reused for a study on yellow fever vaccine responses in identical twins.

Specimen: memory (CD45RO+) T cells sorted from blood. The receptors come from a woman aged 18 to 35 in good health. CDR3s include the opening cysteine and the closing phenylalanine or tryptophan. The D gene is left open where the match is weak. Size tells how often a clone was seen (once, few, many) or the class of an expanded clone, and some rows leave it out.

size	D	V	J	CDR3	DNA
.	.	TRBV29-1	TRBJ2-3	CSAQGLARTDTQYF	TGCAGCGCTCAGGGGTTAGCTCGCACAGATACGCAGTATTTT
few	.	TRBV11-2	TRBJ2-5	CASSLGRDKETQYF	TGTGCCAGCAGCTTAGGTCGCGATAAAGAGACCCAGTACTTC
few	.	TRBV3-1	TRBJ1-5	CASSQANSNQPQHF	TGTGCCAGCAGCCAAGCTAATAGTAATCAGCCCCAGCATTTT
few	.	TRBV7-8	TRBJ1-5	CASSYLGGIANQPQHF	TGTGCCAGCAGTTACCTTGGGGGGATAGCCAATCAGCCCCAGCATTTT
.	.	TRBV27	TRBJ2-7	CASSSQGRYEQYF	TGTGCCAGCAGTTCACAGGGACGCTACGAGCAGTACTTC
few	.	TRBV4-3	TRBJ1-5	CASSQGQGFQPQHF	TGCGCCAGCAGCCAAGGTCAGGGCTTCCAGCCCCAGCATTTT
few	.	TRBV7-2	TRBJ2-5	CASSSTVAVQETQYF	TGTGCCAGCAGCTCCACCGTAGCTGTCCAAGAGACCCAGTACTTC
.	.	TRBV11-1	TRBJ2-2	CASSLVAPSGELFF	TGTGCCAGCAGCTTGGTGGCCCCCTCCGGGGAGCTGTTTTTT
.	.	TRBV19	TRBJ1-2	CASSPGGGTYGYTF	TGTGCCAGTAGTCCGGGAGGGGGTACCTATGGCTACACCTTC
few	.	TRBV24-1	TRBJ1-2	CATEGRDGYGYTF	TGTGCCACCGAAGGCAGGGATGGCTATGGCTACACCTTC
many	TRBD1	TRBV25-1	TRBJ2-7	CASSPRGNSYEQYF	TGTGCCAGCAGTCCCAGGGGGAACTCCTACGAGCAGTACTTC
once	.	TRBV5-4	TRBJ2-7	CASSPGHMKIYEQYF	TGTGCCAGCAGCCCCGGACACATGAAGATCTACGAGCAGTACTTC
many	.	TRBV2	TRBJ1-4	CASSEAGLTNEKLFF	TGTGCCAGCAGTGAAGCGGGGTTAACTAATGAAAAACTGTTTTTT
.	TRBD1	TRBV20-1	TRBJ2-7	CSATGQVGEQYF	TGCAGTGCCACGGGACAGGTTGGCGAGCAGTACTTC
few	TRBD1	TRBV27	TRBJ1-1	CASSPRDRNTEAFF	TGTGCCAGCAGTCCCCGGGACAGGAACACTGAAGCTTTCTTT
.	.	TRBV9	TRBJ1-6	CASSVEAYNSPLHF	TGTGCCAGCAGCGTAGAAGCTTATAATTCACCCCTCCACTTT
.	TRBD1	TRBV20-1	TRBJ2-5	CSATHFRTGQETQYF	TGCAGTGCGACCCATTTCCGGACAGGCCAAGAGACCCAGTACTTC
many	.	TRBV7-9	TRBJ1-5	CASSLAGDNQPQHF	TGTGCCAGCAGCTTAGCGGGGGACAATCAGCCCCAGCATTTT
many	TRBD2	TRBV7-8	TRBJ2-2	CASSWSGGNTGELFF	TGTGCCAGCAGCTGGAGCGGGGGGAACACCGGGGAGCTGTTTTTT
many	TRBD1	TRBV5-1	TRBJ2-3	CASSFPRTGYGTDTQYF	TGCGCCAGCAGCTTTCCCCGGACAGGGTATGGCACAGATACGCAGTATTTT
few	.	TRBV6-1	TRBJ2-7	CASSRAGSLPYEQYF	TGTGCCAGCAGCCGCGCCGGGTCCCTCCCCTACGAGCAGTACTTC
few	TRBD2	TRBV4-1	TRBJ2-1	CASSQALAGGGYNEQFF	TGCGCCAGCAGCCAGGCTCTAGCGGGGGGTGGCTACAATGAGCAGTTCTTC
few	TRBD1	TRBV4-1	TRBJ1-4	CASSRTGQDEKLFF	TGCGCCAGCAGCCGGACAGGGCAAGATGAAAAACTGTTTTTT
many	TRBD2	TRBV25-1	TRBJ2-5	CASSQTSGGTETQYF	TGTGCCAGCAGTCAGACTAGCGGGGGCACAGAGACCCAGTACTTC
many	.	TRBV7-2	TRBJ1-2	CASSLVGGYGYTF	TGTGCCAGCAGCTTAGTCGGAGGCTATGGCTACACCTTC
many	TRBD2	TRBV6-2/TRBV6-3	TRBJ2-3	CASSYSLLAGDSTDTQYF	TGTGCCAGCAGTTACTCTCTACTAGCGGGAGATAGCACAGATACGCAGTATTTT
many	.	TRBV4-3	TRBJ1-1	CASSQVTGIEAFF	TGCGCCAGCAGCCAGGTAACAGGGATTGAAGCTTTCTTT
.	.	TRBV15	TRBJ2-5	CATSRTVQETQYF	TGTGCCACCAGCAGGACGGTTCAAGAGACCCAGTACTTC
few	TRBD2	TRBV12-3/TRBV12-4	TRBJ2-4	CASTGTSGVNIQYF	TGTGCCAGCACCGGGACTAGCGGGGTAAACATTCAGTACTTC
few	TRBD1	TRBV12-3/TRBV12-4	TRBJ2-5	CASSLRTGVETQYF	TGTGCCAGCAGTTTAAGGACAGGGGTTGAGACCCAGTACTTC
many	TRBD1	TRBV15	TRBJ2-2	CATSRAGTDTGELFF	TGTGCCACCAGCAGAGCAGGGACAGACACCGGGGAGCTGTTTTTT
few	.	TRBV6-4	TRBJ1-2	CASSLDVSSGGYTF	TGTGCCAGCTCCTTAGATGTGTCCTCAGGGGGCTACACCTTC
few	.	TRBV7-2	TRBJ2-4	CASSLVRSQGIQYF	TGTGCCAGCAGCTTAGTACGGTCACAGGGCATTCAGTACTTC
few	TRBD2	TRBV6-2/TRBV6-3	TRBJ2-1	CASRAGEGRWNEQFF	TGTGCCAGCAGGGCGGGGGAGGGCCGGTGGAATGAGCAGTTCTTC
many	.	TRBV7-3	TRBJ1-6	CASSLNIGNNSPLHF	TGTGCCAGCAGCTTAAATATTGGGAATAATTCACCCCTCCACTTT
many	.	TRBV29-1	TRBJ2-7	CSVAREGAYEQYF	TGCAGCGTTGCTCGGGAGGGGGCATACGAGCAGTACTTC
.	TRBD2	TRBV3-1	TRBJ2-1	CASSPGLAGGKQFF	TGTGCCAGCAGCCCGGGACTAGCGGGGGGAAAGCAGTTCTTC
.	.	TRBV23-1	TRBJ1-5	CASSRATCQPQHF	TGCGCCAGCAGTCGGGCAACCTGTCAGCCCCAGCATTTT
.	TRBD1	TRBV25-1	TRBJ1-2	CASSELDRGAYGYTF	TGTGCCAGCAGTGAACTGGACAGGGGAGCCTATGGCTACACCTTC
many	.	TRBV9	TRBJ1-6	CASSVAGTSNSPLHF	TGTGCCAGCAGCGTAGCAGGGACCTCAAATTCACCCCTCCACTTT
.	.	TRBV7-6	TRBJ2-7	CASSFGQGPMYEQYF	TGTGCCAGCAGCTTCGGCCAGGGACCGATGTACGAGCAGTACTTC
many	TRBD2	TRBV9	TRBJ2-1	CASSVGFSSGIRYEQFF	TGTGCCAGCAGCGTAGGGTTCTCTAGCGGGATAAGGTATGAGCAGTTCTTC
few	TRBD1	TRBV9	TRBJ1-2	CASSAKTGGNYGYTF	TGTGCCAGCAGCGCGAAAACAGGGGGCAACTATGGCTACACCTTC
few	.	TRBV7-2	TRBJ2-7	CASSLGRTAYEQYF	TGTGCCAGCAGCTTAGGACGGACAGCCTACGAGCAGTACTTC
few	.	TRBV20-1	TRBJ2-3	CSARDSRQGMWTDTQYF	TGCAGTGCTAGAGATTCTCGGCAGGGGATGTGGACAGATACGCAGTATTTT
.	TRBD1	TRBV20-1	TRBJ2-5	CSARRTGPETQYF	TGCAGTGCTAGGAGGACAGGGCCGGAGACCCAGTACTTC
.	.	TRBV6-5	TRBJ1-5	CASSYSKGNQPQHF	TGTGCCAGCAGTTACTCGAAAGGCAATCAGCCCCAGCATTTT
.	.	TRBV5-4	TRBJ2-5	CASRLEGFGTQYF	TGTGCCAGCCGACTTGAGGGTTTTGGGACCCAGTACTTC
.	.	TRBV10-3	TRBJ2-2	CAMGTLNTGELFF	TGTGCCATGGGGACTCTCAACACCGGGGAGCTGTTTTTT
.	.	TRBV11-2	TRBJ1-6	CASSTRGEGSPLHF	TGTGCCAGCAGCACCAGAGGGGAGGGTTCACCCCTCCACTTT
.	TRBD1	TRBV6-5	TRBJ1-1	CASSYLGRGSTEAFF	TGTGCCAGCAGTTACTTGGGCAGGGGGAGCACTGAAGCTTTCTTT
many	.	TRBV3-1	TRBJ2-2	CASSLTGGAGELFF	TGTGCCAGCAGCTTAACCGGGGGCGCCGGGGAGCTGTTTTTT
many	TRBD1	TRBV5-1	TRBJ1-2	CASSSGQVYGYTF	TGCGCCAGCAGCTCCGGACAGGTCTATGGCTACACCTTC